The TCR beta chain described here comes from a study of identical twins. With 7 bases removed from V and 2 bases from J, the gap between germline ends came to 19 bases. The length of the CDR3 is 16 residues. The germline V gene has CDR1 SGHVS and CDR2 FQNEAQ. Template switching added a universal primer site; cDNA carried unique molecular identifiers. TCRdb re-called the 5' RACE reads with MiXCR, one entry per CDR3 protein. The sample holds some 590,000 distinct CDR3 sequences, nearly 10% seen once. The study, taken as a whole, reports: Where out-of-frame alpha sequences were twin-shared, they showed excess low generation probability. Fewer insertions were carried by abundant cord blood beta clonotypes, but none was seen in memory repertoires.

Comment on this clonotype: No antigen is known for it.

These data also featured in a second study, about yellow fever vaccine responses in identical twins. From that paper: A vaccine T cell response that seemed partly convergent and partly personalized was reported in twins.

The TCR originated in a young woman in good health. The sequenced sample consisted of PBMCs. This sequence joins TRBV7-8 and TRBJ2-3, with D tentatively TRBD1 (6 bases). DNA for the CDR3: TGTGCCAGCAACCGCCCAGGGGATCTTAACACAGATACGCAGTATTTT. Its protein is CASNRPGDLNTDTQYF.